These 17 T cell receptor beta chains originate from one sample sequenced in a study of blood T cell repertoires in COVID-19. Clones were read by immunoSEQ multiplex PCR, and TCRdb kept only the in-frame ones, dropping some. The repertoire includes 200,000 to 300,000 clones, approximately 86% of them detected once, and almost 2% sits in the top ten. Sequenced material: peripheral blood. These receptors came from a man younger than 40 with active or convalescent COVID-19.

The chain has TRBV12-3 or TRBV12-4 and TRBJ2-7; D remains unclear. Trimming pared 2 bases from V and 5 bases from J, leaving 10 bases between. The CDR3 extends over 13 amino acids. In DNA, the CDR3 is TGTGCCAGCAGTTTACCACTCTCGCACGAGCAGTACTTC. This sequence encodes CASSLPLSHEQYF.

The gene calls are TRBV6-6 and TRBJ1-4; D not certain. The CDR3 is 13 residues long. The V end was cut by 2 bases, the J end by 7 bases, with 8 bases between. Germline V lookup: CDR1 MNHNY, CDR2 SVGAGI (reference sequence). The CDR3 DNA is TGTGCCAGCAGTTACATTGCTAGTGAAAAACTGTTTTTT. Translating it yields CASSYIASEKLFF.

This clone came up many times. The chain carries TRBV4-1 and TRBJ1-1; D not resolved. The germline V gene has CDR1 MGHRA and CDR2 YSYEKL. The CDR3 sequence is 11 residues long. With 3 bases removed from V and 4 bases from J, the gap between germline ends came to 3 bases. This chain's CDR3 is CASSHRTEAFF. The CDR3 bases are TGCGCCAGCAGCCACCGCACTGAAGCTTTCTTT.

This chain connects TRBV10-1 to TRBJ1-1; 9 positions agree with TRBD1. V lost 2 bases to trimming and J lost 4 bases; unmatched junction nucleotides: 8. The CDR3 consists of 16 residues. Germline V gene data show CDR1 as WNHNN and CDR2 as SYGVQD (reference sequence). CDR3 in DNA: TGCGCCAGCAGTGAGCGTGGGACAGGGAGGGGCACTGAAGCTTTCTTT. Translated, it gives CASSERGTGRGTEAFF.

V gene TRBV11-3 combines with J gene TRBJ1-1; D is uncertain. Trimming removed 4 bases at V and 6 bases at J, with 9 bases between. Germline V CDR1 and CDR2: SGHNT, YENEEA. The CDR3 is 12 amino acids. CDR3 DNA sequence: TGTGCCAGCAGCTCCGGAGGCTCTGAAGCTTTCTTT. This sequence encodes CASSSGGSEAFF.

This rearrangement joins TRBV7-2 to TRBJ2-5; 10 bases align to TRBD2. This CDR3 has 15 amino acids. The germline V gene has CDR1 SGHTA and CDR2 FQGNSA. V lost 5 bases and J lost 5; bases outside the gene matches: 8. In DNA form, the CDR3 reads TGTGCCAGCAGCCGGACTAGCGGTAACGGTGAGACCCAGTACTTC. Protein: CASSRTSGNGETQYF.

The CDR3 DNA reads as TGTGCCAGCATCCGAAAACTCGAGGGCACTGAAGCTTTCTTT. Residues: CASIRKLEGTEAFF. This rearrangement joins TRBV6-5 to TRBJ1-1; D remains ambiguous. Germline CDR1 MNHEY, CDR2 SVGAGI. V was pared by 7 bases and J by 4 bases, with 16 bases between. The CDR3 sequence is 14 residues long.

V gene TRBV9 combines with J gene TRBJ1-2; the D is unclear. Trimming took off 0 bases at V and 4 bases at J, with 13 bases between the two ends. The germline V gene has CDR1 SGDLS and CDR2 YYNGEE. CDR3 length equals 15 residues. The CDR3 reads CASSVAQTDSYGYTF. CDR3 bases: TGTGCCAGCAGCGTAGCCCAAACAGATTCCTATGGCTACACCTTC.

J is TRBJ1-5 and V is TRBV4-2, with D unresolved. CDR1 is LGHNA and CDR2 is YNFKEQ in the germline V gene. The CDR3 is made up of 15 amino acids. V was shortened by 0 bases and J by 3 bases, with 9 bases between the two germline ends. The CDR3: CASSQDEQTNQPQHF. In DNA form, the CDR3 reads TGTGCCAGCAGCCAAGACGAACAGACCAATCAGCCCCAGCATTTT.

CDR3 DNA: TGTGCCAGCAGGACGACAGGGATCTACGAGCAGTACTTC. This codes for CASRTTGIYEQYF. V and J are TRBV27 and TRBJ2-7; 7 bases are a match to TRBD1. CDR1 and CDR2 from the germline V gene are MNHEY and SMNVEV (reference sequence). The CDR3 has 13 amino acids. The V segment lost 6 bases and the J segment 3 bases; nucleotides outside the gene matches: 5.

J is TRBJ1-6 and V is TRBV7-8, with TRBD1 matching over 8 bases. CDR3 length: 14 residues. CDR1 and CDR2 (germline): SGHVS, FQNEAQ. V shed 8 bases, J shed 7 bases, and the junction held 7 bases outside the gene matches. The CDR3 loop is CASDPHRGNSPLHF. The DNA for the CDR3 is TGTGCCAGCGACCCACACAGGGGGAATTCACCCCTCCACTTT. Complete variable domain (other parts from reference TRBV7-8 and TRBJ1-6): GAGVSQSPRYKVAKRGQDVALRCDPISGHVSLFWYQQALGQGPEFLTYFQNEAQLDKSGLPSDRFFAERPEGSVSTLKIQRTQQEDSAVYLCASDPHRGNSPLHFGNGTRLTVT.

The V call is TRBV6-5, the J call TRBJ2-3; possibly TRBD2 for D (7 bases). In germline, CDR1 is MNHEY, CDR2 SVGAGI. The CDR3 spans 16 residues. With 3 bases removed from V and 3 bases from J, the gap between germline ends came to 16 bases. CDR3 sequence (DNA): TGTGCCAGCAGTTATTATCGGGGGGCGGCTACAGATACGCAGTATTTT. This translates into CASSYYRGAATDTQYF.

J is TRBJ2-1 and V is TRBV10-1, with 7 bases lining up with TRBD2. J lost 2 bases, V lost 4 bases, and 14 bases had no gene match. From germline, CDR1 is WNHNN and CDR2 SYGVQD (reference sequence). The CDR3 runs to 18 residues. The CDR3 DNA reads TGCGCCAGCAGTGGGTCCCGCCCAGCGGGGCGAACCTACAATGAGCAGTTCTTC. Translation: CASSGSRPAGRTYNEQFF.

The chain uses TRBV11-3 and TRBJ1-1; no clear D. The CDR3 consists of 13 residues. Trimming cost V 2 bases and J 5 bases, with 9 bases left between them. Germline CDR1 SGHNT, CDR2 YENEEA. The CDR3 loop is CASSLHPGTEAFF. CDR3 in DNA: TGTGCCAGCAGCTTACACCCGGGGACTGAAGCTTTCTTT.

The V call is TRBV5-8, the J call TRBJ2-1; 7 bases are shared with TRBD1. Germline V lookup: CDR1 SGHTS, CDR2 YDEGEE. J lost 9 bases, V lost 4 bases, and 4 bases had no gene match. CDR3 length equals 12 residues. The CDR3 reads CASSGNRGEQFF. The CDR3 DNA follows: TGTGCCAGCAGCGGCAACAGGGGTGAGCAGTTCTTC.

J is TRBJ1-4 and V is TRBV29-1; 7 bases match TRBD1. The CDR3 has 12 residues. The J segment lost 8 bases and the V segment lost 7 bases, leaving 7 bases of the junction unmatched. Germline V gene data show CDR1 as SQVTM and CDR2 as ANQGSEA. Here the CDR3 DNA reads TGCAGCGCCGAGGCGACAGGGGAAAAACTGTTTTTT. This sequence encodes CSAEATGEKLFF.

The chain uses TRBV30 and TRBJ1-6; weak D call: TRBD1 (5 bases). The V end lost 0 bases, the J end lost 14 bases, and 17 bases lay between the germline ends. The CDR3 totals 14 residues. Germline CDR1 reads GTSNPN; CDR2 reads SVGIG (reference sequence). The CDR3 DNA sequence: TGTGCCTGGAGTGTCCCAGGGCCCTCTAGGTCCCTCCACTTT. This translates into CAWSVPGPSRSLHF.